This is a list of T cell receptor beta chains from one sample in a study of identical twins. TCRdb called the 5' RACE reads again in MiXCR, with one record for every CDR3 protein. The repertoire holds some 560,000 distinct CDR3 sequences, roughly 9.5% seen once, with under 3% in the top ten. Another study also made use of these data, one on yellow fever vaccine responses in identical twins.

Material: PBMCs. The receptors were sampled from a woman younger than 35 in good health. The CDR3 runs from the conserved cysteine through the conserved F or W. D genes are given only for firm matches. Only part of the rows carry a size: once, few, many, or a class if the clone is expanded.

>TRBD2|TRBJ2-1|TRBV6-5|few
CASRSAGTYNEQFF
TGTGCCAGCCGTTCAGCGGGGACTTACAATGAGCAGTTCTTC
>TRBD2|TRBJ2-2|TRBV3-1|few
CASRRSKSGRAGELFF
TGTGCCAGCAGACGCAGTAAAAGCGGGAGGGCCGGGGAGCTGTTTTTT
>NA|TRBJ2-3|TRBV7-9|few
CASSLSAGLIVTDTQYF
TGTGCCAGCAGCTTATCGGCGGGCTTAATTGTCACAGATACGCAGTATTTT
>NA|TRBJ1-2|TRBV12-3/TRBV12-4|NA
CARSFGGTNYGYTF
TGTGCCCGCAGTTTCGGGGGAACTAACTATGGCTACACCTTC
>TRBD2|TRBJ2-3|TRBV20-1|NA
CSASSAGGLTDTQYF
TGCAGTGCTAGTTCAGCGGGGGGTCTCACAGATACGCAGTATTTT
>NA|TRBJ2-7|TRBV7-9|few
CASSPEGGWYEQYF
TGTGCCAGCAGCCCCGAGGGGGGGTGGTACGAGCAGTACTTC
>TRBD1|TRBJ1-1|TRBV2|few
CASIRTGGGRTEAFF
TGTGCCAGCATCCGGACAGGGGGAGGGAGAACTGAAGCTTTCTTT
>TRBD1|TRBJ2-2|TRBV6-1|few
CASSGTVANTGELFF
TGTGCCAGCAGCGGGACAGTCGCGAACACCGGGGAGCTGTTTTTT
>TRBD1|TRBJ2-7|TRBV20-1|NA
CSARDDGRGSEQYF
TGCAGTGCTAGAGATGACGGCAGGGGGTCCGAGCAGTACTTC
>TRBD2|TRBJ2-2|TRBV7-8|few
CASAFAGGPRGRELFF
TGTGCCAGCGCCTTTGCGGGAGGGCCGAGGGGCCGGGAGCTGTTTTTT
>NA|TRBJ2-5|TRBV29-1|many
CSVESVYQETQYF
TGCAGCGTTGAATCCGTGTACCAAGAGACCCAGTACTTC
>NA|TRBJ1-1|TRBV7-2|many
CASSLEGLKLNTEAFF
TGTGCCAGCAGCTTAGAGGGGCTGAAGTTGAACACTGAAGCTTTCTTT
>TRBD1|TRBJ2-7|TRBV5-1|NA
CASSSLRTGGEQYF
TGCGCCAGCAGCTCATTACGCACAGGGGGCGAGCAGTACTTC
>NA|TRBJ1-4|TRBV10-3|NA
CATRRDGPNEKLFF
TGTGCCACCCGACGGGACGGACCAAATGAAAAACTGTTTTTT
>TRBD1|TRBJ2-7|TRBV11-2|NA
CASSFRPTGGTLSYEQYF
TGTGCCAGCAGCTTCAGGCCGACAGGGGGGACCCTATCCTACGAGCAGTACTTC
>TRBD2|TRBJ2-1|TRBV6-1|many
CATTGGLSFNEQFF
TGTGCCACGACGGGGGGGCTTTCTTTTAATGAGCAGTTCTTC
>NA|TRBJ2-5|TRBV6-1|few
CASSGGTLLKVEYF
TGTGCCAGCAGTGGGGGGACCCTGCTAAAGGTTGAGTACTTC
>NA|TRBJ2-5|TRBV11-2|many
CASSQRFGGQETQYF
TGTGCCAGCAGCCAACGCTTTGGCGGGCAAGAGACCCAGTACTTC
>NA|TRBJ1-5|TRBV20-1|few
CSAQTGNNQPQHF
TGCAGTGCCCAGACAGGAAACAATCAGCCCCAGCATTTT
>NA|TRBJ2-3|TRBV20-1|once
CSARNGAILEDTQYF
TGCAGTGCTAGAAATGGGGCAATTTTGGAAGATACGCAGTATTTT
>NA|TRBJ2-1|TRBV11-2|NA
CASSFVGIDEQFF
TGTGCCAGCAGCTTTGTGGGAATCGATGAGCAGTTCTTC
>NA|TRBJ2-2|TRBV30|NA
CAWSVLVPGELFF
TGTGCCTGGAGTGTACTAGTCCCCGGGGAGCTGTTTTTT
>TRBD1|TRBJ2-7|TRBV7-9|few
CASSRHGQGLGEQYF
TGTGCCAGCAGTAGACACGGACAGGGGCTGGGAGAGCAGTACTTC
>TRBD1|TRBJ2-6|TRBV6-1|NA
CASSTSGTGAPGANVLTF
TGTGCCAGCAGTACCTCCGGGACAGGGGCCCCTGGGGCCAACGTCCTGACTTTC
>TRBD2|TRBJ2-1|TRBV4-3|many
CASSRTSGVNEQFF
TGCGCCAGCAGCCGAACTAGCGGTGTCAATGAGCAGTTCTTC
>NA|TRBJ2-5|TRBV29-1|many
CSVGGETQYF
TGCAGCGTGGGTGGAGAGACCCAGTACTTC
>NA|TRBJ1-5|TRBV3-1|NA
CASSLGTAASNQPQHF
TGTGCCAGCAGCCTCGGGACCGCTGCTAGCAATCAGCCCCAGCATTTT
>NA|TRBJ2-5|TRBV28|NA
CASRKPGAPETQYF
TGTGCCAGCAGGAAACCAGGGGCCCCCGAGACCCAGTACTTC
>TRBD2|TRBJ2-1|TRBV18|few
CASSPNSGAYNEQFF
TGTGCCAGCTCACCAAATAGCGGGGCCTACAATGAGCAGTTCTTC
>NA|TRBJ2-7|TRBV10-3|few
CAISEEVSYEQYF
TGTGCCATCAGTGAGGAGGTATCCTACGAGCAGTACTTC
>TRBD1|TRBJ2-7|TRBV28|many
CASSSRQRDSYEQYF
TGTGCCAGCAGTTCACGACAACGGGACAGTTACGAGCAGTACTTC
>NA|TRBJ2-1|TRBV12-3/TRBV12-4|few
CASLPAGYDNEQFF
TGTGCCAGCCTCCCGGCGGGGTACGACAATGAGCAGTTCTTC
>NA|TRBJ2-7|TRBV6-5|NA
CASSNRDLYEQYF
TGTGCCAGCAGTAACCGGGACCTCTACGAGCAGTACTTC
>TRBD2|TRBJ2-2|TRBV3-1|many
CASSQPAGGNTGELFF
TGTGCCAGCAGCCAGCCGGCGGGGGGGAACACCGGGGAGCTGTTTTTT
>TRBD1|TRBJ2-1|TRBV29-1|many
CSARQGADNEQFF
TGCAGCGCACGACAGGGGGCCGACAATGAGCAGTTCTTC
>TRBD1|TRBJ1-3|TRBV12-3/TRBV12-4|few
CASSAGTDSGNTIYF
TGTGCCAGCAGTGCGGGGACAGACTCTGGAAACACCATATATTTT
>TRBD2|TRBJ2-1|TRBV5-1|NA
CASSLGTRGGSFNEQFF
TGCGCCAGCAGCTTGGGGACTCGAGGCGGGAGTTTCAATGAGCAGTTCTTC
>TRBD2|TRBJ2-7|TRBV11-2|NA
CASRSGLGGFHEQYF
TGTGCCAGCAGATCGGGACTAGGAGGATTCCACGAGCAGTACTTC
>NA|TRBJ2-7|TRBV2|NA
CASNGADESYEQYF
TGTGCCAGCAACGGAGCAGACGAAAGCTACGAGCAGTACTTC
>TRBD2|TRBJ2-1|TRBV27|many
CASSLAPGLAGYNEQFF
TGTGCCAGCAGTTTAGCCCCGGGACTAGCGGGGTACAATGAGCAGTTCTTC
>NA|TRBJ1-4|TRBV5-1|NA
CASSMGGPNEKLFF
TGCGCCAGCAGCATGGGGGGGCCTAATGAAAAACTGTTTTTT
>NA|TRBJ2-3|TRBV4-3|once
CASSHTNTDTQYF
TGCGCCAGCAGCCATACAAATACAGATACGCAGTATTTT
>TRBD2|TRBJ2-1|TRBV10-1|NA
CASSEWLAGVNEQFF
TGCGCCAGCAGTGAGTGGCTAGCGGGTGTGAATGAGCAGTTCTTC
>NA|TRBJ2-7|TRBV7-2|NA
CASSEYAGSYEQYF
TGTGCCAGCAGCGAATATGCAGGCTCCTACGAGCAGTACTTC
>NA|TRBJ2-1|TRBV10-1|many
CASSRTAANNEQFF
TGCGCCAGCAGTAGGACAGCTGCGAACAATGAGCAGTTCTTC
>NA|TRBJ2-7|TRBV11-1|NA
CASSLQPRQGSSRSSYEQYF
TGTGCCAGCAGCTTACAACCTCGGCAGGGATCCAGTCGAAGCTCCTACGAGCAGTACTTC
>NA|TRBJ2-1|TRBV11-1|few
CASSSTISHPGISLNEQFF
TGTGCCAGCAGCTCTACTATAAGCCACCCGGGTATCTCCCTCAATGAGCAGTTCTTC
>TRBD1|TRBJ2-7|TRBV4-3|NA
CASSQGQGYLEQYF
TGCGCCAGCAGCCAAGGACAGGGTTATCTCGAGCAGTACTTC
>TRBD1|TRBJ1-6|TRBV4-3|many
CASSQGQGNSPLHF
TGCGCCAGCAGCCAAGGACAGGGGAATTCACCCCTCCACTTT
>TRBD2|TRBJ2-3|TRBV12-5|NA
CASALSGSTDTQYF
TGTGCTAGTGCCCTTAGCGGGAGCACAGATACGCAGTATTTT
>NA|TRBJ2-5|TRBV7-9|many
CASSLPGKETQYF
TGTGCCAGCAGCTTACCAGGGAAAGAGACCCAGTACTTC
>NA|TRBJ2-6|TRBV6-1|NA
CASGPYSGANVLTF
TGTGCCAGCGGACCCTACTCTGGGGCCAACGTCCTGACTTTC